This T cell receptor (beta chain) was documented in a study of graft-versus-host responses after intestinal transplantation. Study information: All recipients were transplanted with multivisceral, liver-intestinal, or isolated intestinal grafts. Recipients across the board were started on anti-thymocyte globulin induction, then kept on tacrolimus and steroids for two to four years. Study-wide results and caveats: In patients with graft-donor T cell macrochimerism, allograft graft-versus-host to host-versus-graft clonal ratios were high. GvH clones detected in recipient marrow included some appearing first in ileum or blood.

TCRdb's table, derived via immunoSEQ multiplex PCR, lists solely in-frame clones and lacks some. Here the sample spans more than 95,000 clones, about 88% being singletons. This clone was seen only once. Its antigen is still unknown. V gave up 4 bases and J gave up 7 bases; unmatched junction bases: 8. Germline V CDR1 and CDR2: SGHRS, YFSETQ. The CDR3 is 16 amino acids. The gene calls are TRBV5-1 and TRBJ2-2; 12 bases line up with TRBD2. Specimen: unstimulated CD4+ T cells sorted from spleen or lymph node cells, collected before intestinal transplant. This receptor was taken from a human donor who received an intestinal transplant. CDR3 DNA: TGCGCCAGCAGCAAGCTAGCGGGGGGGCCGAACGGGGAGCTGTTTTTT. Amino acid sequence: CASSKLAGGPNGELFF.